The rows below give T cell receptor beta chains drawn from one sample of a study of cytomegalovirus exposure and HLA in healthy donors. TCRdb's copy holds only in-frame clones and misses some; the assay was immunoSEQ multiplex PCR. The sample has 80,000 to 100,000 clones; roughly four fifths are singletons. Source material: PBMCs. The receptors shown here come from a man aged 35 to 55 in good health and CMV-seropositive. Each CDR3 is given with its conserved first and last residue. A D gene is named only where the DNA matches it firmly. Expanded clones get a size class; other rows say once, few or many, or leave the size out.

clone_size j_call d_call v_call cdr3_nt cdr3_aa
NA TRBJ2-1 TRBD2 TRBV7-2 TGTGCCAGCAGCGTTAGCGGGGGTGTGTACAATGAGCAGTTCTTC CASSVSGGVYNEQFF
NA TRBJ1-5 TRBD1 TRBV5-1 TGCGCCAGCAGAAAAACCGGACAGGGGGATCAGCCCCAGCATTTT CASRKTGQGDQPQHF
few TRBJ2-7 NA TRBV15 TGTGCCACCAGCAGAGCCCTCGAAACTTCCTACGAGCAGTACTTC CATSRALETSYEQYF
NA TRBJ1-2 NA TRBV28 TGTGCCTGCCTTCTGGTGGGGGCGTCTGGCTACACCTTC CACLLVGASGYTF
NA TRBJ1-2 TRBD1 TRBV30 TGTGCCTGGAGTCGCCCGACAGGGGGCGCGGTGTGGGATGGCTACACCTTC CAWSRPTGGAVWDGYTF
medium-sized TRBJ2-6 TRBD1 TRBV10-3 TGTGCCATCACGGGGACAGAGGGCTCTGGGGCCAACGTCCTGACTTTC CAITGTEGSGANVLTF
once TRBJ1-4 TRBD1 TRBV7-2 TGTGCCAGCAGCCTAGGAGGGACAGTGAATGAAAAACTGTTTTTT CASSLGGTVNEKLFF
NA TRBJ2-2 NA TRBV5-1 TGCGCCAGCAGCTTGCGCGTCGCGGTCGGGGAGCTGTTTTTT CASSLRVAVGELFF
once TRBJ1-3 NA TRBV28 TGTGCCAGCAGTTTTACGCAGGGCCGCGGAAACACCATATATTTT CASSFTQGRGNTIYF
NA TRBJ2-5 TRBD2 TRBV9 TGTGCCAGCAGCGGAGGACTAGCGGGTCAAGAGACCCAGTACTTC CASSGGLAGQETQYF
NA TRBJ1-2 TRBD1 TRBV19 TGTGCCAGTAGTATGGGGCTCGGGACAGGCGTGGACGGCTACACCTTC CASSMGLGTGVDGYTF
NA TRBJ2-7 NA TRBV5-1 TGCGCCAGCAGCTTGGATACAGGAAATCACGAGCAGTACTTC CASSLDTGNHEQYF
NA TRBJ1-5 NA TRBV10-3 TGTGCCAAGGACAGTGTACACCCTTATAGCAATCAGCCCCAGCATTTT CAKDSVHPYSNQPQHF
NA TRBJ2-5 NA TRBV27 TGTGCCAGCAGTTCCCTCCGACGGGGCCAAGAGACCCAGTACTTC CASSSLRRGQETQYF
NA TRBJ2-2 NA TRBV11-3 TGTGCCAGCAGCTTAGACTACCTCACCGGGGAGCTGTTTTTT CASSLDYLTGELFF
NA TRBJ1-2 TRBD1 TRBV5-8 TGTGCCAGCAGCTTTTCCAGGGGGCAGAGCTATGGCTACACCTTC CASSFSRGQSYGYTF
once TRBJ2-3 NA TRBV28 TGTGCCAGCACCGGAACAGGGCGCACAGATACGCAGTATTTT CASTGTGRTDTQYF
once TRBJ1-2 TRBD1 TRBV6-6 TGTGCCAGCAGCCGCGGACAGGAAACAGGTGGCTACACCTTC CASSRGQETGGYTF
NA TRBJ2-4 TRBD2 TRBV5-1 TGCGCCAGCAGCCTTCTAGCGGGGGCGTCCAAAAACATTCAGTACTTC CASSLLAGASKNIQYF
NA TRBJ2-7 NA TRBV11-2 TGTGCCAGCAGCTTATGGGTCCACAGGGGAGGTGAGCAGTACTTC CASSLWVHRGGEQYF
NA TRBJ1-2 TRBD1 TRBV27 TGTGCCAGCAGTCGACAGGGGCCGTGGAGTGGCTACACCTTC CASSRQGPWSGYTF
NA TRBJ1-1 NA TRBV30 TGTGCCTGGAGTGTAGGCTTCGGGGACACTGAAGCTTTCTTT CAWSVGFGDTEAFF
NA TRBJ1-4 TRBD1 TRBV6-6 TGTGCCAGCAGCCCCGGACAGGGACGGGAAAAACTGTTTTTT CASSPGQGREKLFF
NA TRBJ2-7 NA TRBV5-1 TGCGCCAGACAGGGCTTACAGACTCCCTACGAGCAGTACTTC CARQGLQTPYEQYF
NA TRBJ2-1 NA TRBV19 TGTGCCAGTAGTTCCCGCCCCGGGAGTTCCTACAATGAGCAGTTCTTC CASSSRPGSSYNEQFF
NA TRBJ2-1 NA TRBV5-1 TGCGCCAGCAGCTTGGAAGCGGCAGGGGGGTCCTACAATGAGCAGTTCTTC CASSLEAAGGSYNEQFF
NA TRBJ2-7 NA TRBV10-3 TGTGCCATCAGTGTTGCGGGCGAGTACGAGCAGTACTTC CAISVAGEYEQYF
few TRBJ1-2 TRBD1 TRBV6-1 TGTGCCAGCAGTTCCGACAGGGAGGTCGGTGGCTACACCTTC CASSSDREVGGYTF
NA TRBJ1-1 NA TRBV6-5 TGTGCCAGCAGTTACGGGGGGGCGGAGAACACTGAAGCTTTCTTT CASSYGGAENTEAFF
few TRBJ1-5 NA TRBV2 TGTGCCAGCAGTGGGTCAGGGGCAAATCAGCCCCAGCATTTT CASSGSGANQPQHF
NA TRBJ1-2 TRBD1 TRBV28 TGTGCCAGCAGTTTTCAGACAGGGGGTCGGTATGGCTACACCTTC CASSFQTGGRYGYTF
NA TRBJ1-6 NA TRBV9 TGTGCCAGCAGCCCCCGCGGGAATTCACCCCTCCACTTT CASSPRGNSPLHF
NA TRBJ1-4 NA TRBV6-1 TGTGCCAGCAAGGACAGTGCCGCCTCGAAACTGTTTTTT CASKDSAASKLFF
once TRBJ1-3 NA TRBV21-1 TGTGCCAGCAGCAAATGGGGGCAGTTTGGAAACACCATATATTTT CASSKWGQFGNTIYF
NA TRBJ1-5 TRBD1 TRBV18 TGTGCCAGCTCACCAAAAGCGGCAGGGGGCAAGCCCCAGCATTTT CASSPKAAGGKPQHF
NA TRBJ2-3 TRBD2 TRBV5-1 TGCGCCAGCAGCCTCGGGGCTAGCGGGGGCCGGGGGGATACGCAGTATTTT CASSLGASGGRGDTQYF
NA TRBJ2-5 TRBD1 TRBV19 TGTGCCAGTAGTATAGGGACAGGTCGAGAGACCCAGTACTTC CASSIGTGRETQYF
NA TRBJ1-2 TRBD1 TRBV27 TGTGCCAGCAGGGGGACAGGGGAATATGGCTACACCTTC CASRGTGEYGYTF
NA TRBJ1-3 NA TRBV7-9 TGTGCCACCCTATCTGGAAACACCATATATTTT CATLSGNTIYF
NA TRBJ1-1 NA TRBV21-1 TGTGCCAGCAGCAAAGTCCTCCAGGCGCGCGGGGGCGAGACTGAAGCTTTCTTT CASSKVLQARGGETEAFF
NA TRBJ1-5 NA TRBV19 TGTGCCAGTAGTATAACGGGCCAGGGTAGAGATCAGCCCCAGCATTTT CASSITGQGRDQPQHF
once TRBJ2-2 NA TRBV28 TGTGCCAGCAGTTTAAAGAGAAACACCGGGGAGCTGTTTTTT CASSLKRNTGELFF
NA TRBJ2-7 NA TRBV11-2 TGTGCCAGCAGCTTAAGGGGCAGGGATGGGTTCTACGAGCAGTACTTC CASSLRGRDGFYEQYF
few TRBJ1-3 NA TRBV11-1 TGTGCCAGCAGCTTACGGCAGGACTCTGGAAACACCATATATTTT CASSLRQDSGNTIYF
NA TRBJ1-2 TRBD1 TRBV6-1 TGTGCCAGCAGCGCCGGGACAGGGGGCGACTATGGCTACACCTTC CASSAGTGGDYGYTF
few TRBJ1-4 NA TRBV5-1 TGCGCCAGCAGCAATGACAGGCCTAATGAAAAACTGTTTTTT CASSNDRPNEKLFF
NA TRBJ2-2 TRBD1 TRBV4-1 TGCGCCAGCAGCCAAGAGGGGGCAGGGGGCCGGATCGGGGAGCTGTTTTTT CASSQEGAGGRIGELFF
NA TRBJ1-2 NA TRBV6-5 TGTGCCAGCACCCCGTCGGACAGAGCTATTGGCTACACCTTC CASTPSDRAIGYTF
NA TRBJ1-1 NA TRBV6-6 TGTGCCAGCAGTTTACAGGGTATTATGAACACTGAAGCTTTCTTT CASSLQGIMNTEAFF
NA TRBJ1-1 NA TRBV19 TGTGCCAGTACACCTCAGGGTCGGAACACTGAAGCTTTCTTT CASTPQGRNTEAFF
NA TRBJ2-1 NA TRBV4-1 TGCGCCAGCAGCCAAGAGGGGAGGGGGTCCTACAATGAGCAGTTCTTC CASSQEGRGSYNEQFF